The present TCR beta chain was sequenced within a study of T cells after yellow fever vaccination. Study background: Libraries from low-cell-number fractions were prepared with the SMART-Seq v4 Ultra Low Input RNA kit.

This clonotype was observed a few times. TCR cDNA was made by 5'RACE template switching, adding a universal primer site and UMIs. Each CDR3 protein gets one entry after TCRdb re-called the 5' RACE reads with MiXCR. The sample consists of hundreds of thousands of distinct CDR3 sequences, around 8.1% of them appearing once. CDR3 length equals 13 residues. Germline V gene data show CDR1 as GTSNPN and CDR2 as SVGIG (reference sequence). The ends were cut back, 3 bases at V and 4 bases at J, with 12 bases in the middle. This chain connects TRBV30 to TRBJ1-1, with D maybe TRBD1 (6 bases). The sample here was PBMCs, taken around 45 days after the first yellow fever vaccination. This clonotype originated in a man younger than 30 who received the YFV17D yellow fever vaccine. The CDR3 reads CAWSEGGGTEAFF. The DNA of the CDR3 is TGTGCCTGGAGCGAGGGGGGGGGCACTGAAGCTTTCTTT.